The source of this T cell receptor (beta chain) is a study of T cell changes during pregnancy in multiple sclerosis. Trimming took off 2 bases at V and 7 bases at J, with 9 bases between the two ends. CDR1 is SEHNR, CDR2 FQNEAQ, per germline (reference sequence). This CDR3 is built from 13 residues. Method: immunoSEQ multiplex PCR; TCRdb's copy keeps in-frame clones and lacks some. The sample consists of about 84,000 clones, approximately 93% of them appearing once. V is TRBV7-9 and J is TRBJ1-5, with D uncertain. The TCR originated in a female donor in good health, enrolled as a control in a pregnancy study. Sequenced here: peripheral blood, sampled in the second trimester of pregnancy. The CDR3 here is CASSLSSEQPQHF. The CDR3, as DNA: TGTGCCAGCAGCTTATCTTCTGAGCAGCCCCAGCATTTT.